The sequence of this T cell receptor beta chain was determined in a study of CD8+CD57+ T cells in acquired aplastic anemia. Turning to the study itself: Sorted cells (CD4+ and CD8+) yielded DNA amounts that averaged around 3.5 ug.

The germline V and J ends were trimmed by 1 base and 3 bases, with 10 bases remaining between them. Germline lookup yields CDR1 SGDLS and CDR2 YYNGEE. The CDR3 totals 15 residues. This clonotype has ten or more counts. All sequencing subjects had displayed CD8+CD57+ cell expansion on flow cytometry. The enrolled patients all had severe acquired aplastic anemia. CDR3 and TCR beta VDJ profiling relied on genomic DNA as the template. MiXCR was run by TCRdb on the reads, yielding one entry per CDR3 protein. The sample shows 150,000 to 200,000 distinct CDR3 sequences, around 50% of them seen only once. This receptor was identified in a human donor with aplastic anemia. The V gene is TRBV9, the J gene TRBJ2-2; maybe TRBD1 (7 bases). Input material: sorted CD4+, CD8+, or CD8+CD57+ T cells (not recorded which) from PBMCs. For the CDR3, the DNA is TGTGCCAGCAGCGTACGCGGGACAGACACCGGGGAGCTGTTTTTT. Translated, it gives CASSVRGTDTGELFF. The full variable domain, its missing parts supplied by reference TRBV9 and TRBJ2-2, is DSGVTQTPKHLITATGQRVTLRCSPRSGDLSVYWYQQSLDQGLQFLIQYYNGEERAKGNILERFSAQQFPDLHSELNLSSLELGDSALYFCASSVRGTDTGELFFGEGSRLTVL.